The 24 T cell receptor beta chains below come from one sample, sequenced in a study of radiotherapy plus CTLA-4 blockade in lung cancer. Sequencing used immunoSEQ multiplex PCR; TCRdb keeps in-frame clones, though not all of them. The table has 90,000 to 100,000 clones, roughly 74% seen once. The starting material was peripheral blood, obtained from a patient treated with radiotherapy plus ipilimumab. These receptors were taken from a human donor with non-small cell lung cancer who had a partial response to radiotherapy plus ipilimumab. Some clones in this sample may be carry-over from other donors' samples.

The chain is built from TRBV2 and TRBJ2-3, with TRBD2 identical over 15 bases. The trim removed 5 bases at V and 4 bases at J, leaving 4 bases unmatched. The CDR3 is 16 amino acids. CDR1 and CDR2 from the germline V gene are SNHLY and FYNNEI. This CDR3 is CASSSGTSGRSDTQYF. The CDR3 DNA reads as TGTGCCAGCAGTTCCGGGACTAGCGGGAGGTCAGATACGCAGTATTTT.

The V and J genes are TRBV18 and TRBJ2-3, with D possibly being TRBD2 (6 bases). The germline V gene encodes CDR1 KGHSH and CDR2 LQKENI. V was trimmed by 5 bases and J by 1 base, leaving 16 bases between them. The CDR3 length is 16 residues. This CDR3 reads CASSKNGGSRTDTQYF. CDR3 nucleotide sequence: TGTGCCAGCTCAAAAAATGGAGGGAGTCGCACAGATACGCAGTATTTT.

V and J are TRBV5-8 and TRBJ2-1; TRBD2 matches at 9 bases. The CDR3 consists of 17 residues. J lost 3 bases, V lost 0 bases, and 7 bases had no gene match. CDR1 and CDR2 (germline): SGHTS, YDEGEE. The CDR3 sequence: CASSLVNGGRVYNEQFF. Here the CDR3 DNA reads TGTGCCAGCAGCTTGGTTAACGGCGGGAGGGTCTACAATGAGCAGTTCTTC. Variable domain in full (rest from reference TRBV5-8 and TRBJ2-1): EAGVTQSPTHLIKTRGQQATLRCSPISGHTSVYWYQQALGLGLQFLLWYDEGEERNRGNFPPRFSGRQFPNYSSELNVNALELEDSALYLCASSLVNGGRVYNEQFFGPGTRLTVL.

V and J are TRBV29-1 and TRBJ1-1; 9 bases are shared with TRBD1. Germline V gene lookup returns CDR1 SQVTM and CDR2 ANQGSEA. The CDR3 is 13 residues long. With V trimmed by 3 bases and J by 6 bases, 5 bases remained unmatched. This CDR3 reads CSVETGGGSEAFF. The CDR3, as DNA: TGCAGCGTTGAGACAGGGGGGGGGTCTGAAGCTTTCTTT.

The chain uses TRBV28 and TRBJ2-7, with 7 bases matching TRBD1. In germline, CDR1 is MDHEN, CDR2 SYDVKM. The CDR3 spans 14 residues. V was pared by 2 bases and J by 5 bases, with 6 bases of the junction left unmatched. The CDR3 sequence: CASSLTDRVHEQYF. CDR3 sequence (DNA): TGTGCCAGCAGTTTAACCGACAGGGTCCACGAGCAGTACTTC.

This clone was observed a few times. The gene calls are TRBV10-1 and TRBJ2-7, with 14 nucleotides matching TRBD2. This CDR3 contains 15 residues. Germline trimming cut 4 bases from V and 4 bases from J; bases unmatched to any gene: 3. From germline, CDR1 is WNHNN and CDR2 SYGVQD (reference sequence). The CDR3 nucleotides are TGCGCCAGCAGTGCAGGACTAGCGGGGGGATACGAGCAGTACTTC. This sequence encodes CASSAGLAGGYEQYF.

The chain employs TRBV5-1 and TRBJ1-2, with a weak D call TRBD1 (5 bases). V shed 0 bases and J shed 0 bases, with 12 bases lying between them. The CDR3 consists of 16 residues. Germline V gene sequence: CDR1 SGHRS, CDR2 YFSETQ. CDR3 DNA sequence: TGCGCCAGCAGCTTGGCCCTTGGGGCCTCTAACTATGGCTACACCTTC. It encodes CASSLALGASNYGYTF.

This clone has just one count. The chain carries TRBV2 and TRBJ1-6; tentative D call: TRBD1 (5 bases). The germline CDR1 and CDR2 sequences are SNHLY and FYNNEI. The CDR3 covers 18 residues. Trimming left V 3 bases short and J 6 bases short, with 21 bases between. The CDR3 protein is CASSDPGQGWNPNSPLHF. Written as DNA, the CDR3 is TGTGCCAGCAGTGACCCTGGTCAGGGCTGGAATCCTAATTCACCCCTCCACTTT.

J is TRBJ2-1 and V is TRBV7-3, with 8 bases fitting TRBD2. Germline V gene data show CDR1 as SGHTA and CDR2 as FQGTGA. The CDR3 length is 15 residues. V shed 3 bases and J 7 bases; nucleotides not matched to a gene: 8. The CDR3 coding sequence is TGTGCCAGCAGCTTTCGGGGGGGCGGCGGGAATGAGCAGTTCTTC. Its protein is CASSFRGGGGNEQFF.

The chain employs TRBV6-6 and TRBJ1-1, with a tentative D call TRBD1 (5 bases). The CDR3 is 13 amino acids. CDR1 MNHNY and CDR2 SVGAGI come from the germline V gene (reference sequence). Trimming removed 4 bases from V and 4 bases from J, with 10 bases in between. The CDR3 reads CASSWEGVTEAFF. CDR3 coding DNA: TGTGCCAGCAGTTGGGAAGGGGTCACTGAAGCTTTCTTT.

This chain links TRBV7-8 with TRBJ1-5; 10 bases line up with TRBD1. The CDR3 length is 15 residues. The germline gives CDR1 SGHVS, CDR2 FQNEAQ. With V trimmed by 5 bases and J by 6 bases, 7 bases remained unmatched. CDR3 DNA: TGTGCCAGCAGCGCCTCCGGGACAGGGGCTCAGCCCCAGCATTTT. Its protein product is CASSASGTGAQPQHF. Together with reference TRBV7-8 and TRBJ1-5, the CDR3 gives the full variable domain: GAGVSQSPRYKVAKRGQDVALRCDPISGHVSLFWYQQALGQGPEFLTYFQNEAQLDKSGLPSDRFFAERPEGSVSTLKIQRTQQEDSAVYLCASSASGTGAQPQHFGDGTRLSIL.

On this clone: One end of the junction is discordant with germline, which a read error may explain. The rearrangement uses TRBV7-9 and TRBJ2-4, with 7 nucleotides matching TRBD2. Germline loops: CDR1 SEHNR, CDR2 FQNEAQ (reference sequence). The CDR3 is 14 residues long. CDR3 nucleotide sequence: TGTGCCAGCAGCTTAGCGCGATCGGGGGGAGCAGCGCACTTC. This gives the protein CASSLARSGGAAHF.

This clone was seen just once. The J gene is TRBJ2-5, the V gene TRBV29-1, with 9 bases lining up with TRBD1. The V segment lost 7 bases and the J segment 5 bases; nucleotides outside the gene matches: 5. Germline lookup yields CDR1 SQVTM and CDR2 ANQGSEA. The CDR3 spans 12 residues. The CDR3 loop reads CSAGQGGETQYF. The DNA for the CDR3 is TGCAGCGCGGGACAGGGTGGGGAGACCCAGTACTTC.

The table lists this clone with a few counts. CDR3 DNA: TGTGCCAGCAGCCCCGGGACAGACTATGGCTACACCTTC. Its translation is CASSPGTDYGYTF. The chain employs TRBV7-9 and TRBJ1-2; 7 bases agree with TRBD1. J was trimmed by 3 bases and V by 5 bases; bases with no gene match: 3. The CDR3 has 13 residues. Germline V gene lookup returns CDR1 SEHNR and CDR2 FQNEAQ (reference sequence).

The chain combines TRBV29-1 with TRBJ1-2, with TRBD1 matching 7 bases. Germline V gene data show CDR1 as SQVTM and CDR2 as ANQGSEA. The CDR3 length is 14 residues. Trimming at V came to 5 bases and at J to 5 bases, leaving 11 bases not matched to a gene. CDR3 region: CSVSAPGQSYGYTF. The CDR3 DNA follows: TGCAGCGTTTCTGCACCGGGACAGAGTTATGGCTACACCTTC.

This clone came up a few times. The chain carries TRBV9 and TRBJ2-2, with TRBD2 matching over 8 bases. Germline V gene sequence: CDR1 SGDLS, CDR2 YYNGEE. Unmatched junction bases numbered 6, after V lost 1 base and J lost 1 base. CDR3 size: 17 residues. The CDR3 loop reads CASSVLPLAGNTGELFF. CDR3 nucleotides: TGTGCCAGCAGCGTATTACCCCTAGCGGGGAACACCGGGGAGCTGTTTTTT.

A few counts support this clone. V and J are TRBV9 and TRBJ2-7, with 8 bases aligning to TRBD2. Trimming cost V 4 bases and J 2 bases; bases outside gene matches: 5. Germline CDR1 and CDR2: SGDLS and YYNGEE. The CDR3 is 14 residues long. For the CDR3, the DNA is TGTGCCAGCAGCTCTCGGGGGGGGGCCTACGAGCAGTACTTC. It translates to CASSSRGGAYEQYF.

The rearrangement uses TRBV28 and TRBJ2-7; possible D gene TRBD2, 5 bases. This CDR3 is built from 14 residues. Germline V gene data show CDR1 as MDHEN and CDR2 as SYDVKM. V shed 2 bases and J shed 6 bases, with 14 bases lying between them. CDR3 sequence (DNA): TGTGCCAGCAGTTTAACGGGGTATCGCTTCGAGCAGTACTTC. It yields the protein CASSLTGYRFEQYF.

V usage is TRBV7-6 and J usage is TRBJ2-5; 10 bases align to TRBD1. Germline CDR1 is SGHVS and CDR2 is FNYEAQ. CDR3 length equals 16 residues. V lost 3 bases to trimming and J lost 5 bases; unmatched junction nucleotides: 9. The CDR3 region has the DNA TGTGCCAGCAGCTTGGGACAGGGGAGTCATTTGGAGACCCAGTACTTC. It yields the protein CASSLGQGSHLETQYF.

This chain connects TRBV7-9 to TRBJ2-7, with a weak D call TRBD2 (6 bases). Germline V gene data show CDR1 as SEHNR and CDR2 as FQNEAQ (reference sequence). There are 14 residues in the CDR3. V lost 1 base, J lost 6 bases, and 13 bases lay in between. The CDR3 nucleotides read TGTGCCAGCAGCTTAGTCCCGGGCGGGGCCGAGCAGTACTTC. Encoded protein: CASSLVPGGAEQYF. The full variable domain, with the rest looked up from reference TRBV7-9 and TRBJ2-7, is DTGVSQNPRHKITKRGQNVTFRCDPISEHNRLYWYRQTLGQGPEFLTYFQNEAQLEKSRLLSDRFSAERPKGSFSTLEIQRTEQGDSAMYLCASSLVPGGAEQYFGPGTRLTVT.

The chain is built from TRBV27 and TRBJ1-4; D gene uncertain. CDR1 MNHEY and CDR2 SMNVEV come from the germline V gene (reference sequence). The CDR3 is made up of 15 amino acids. Trimming took off 6 bases at V and 5 bases at J, with 16 bases between the two ends. Written as DNA, the CDR3 is TGTGCCAGCAGCGCCTCCGGCCTCGGGAATGAAAAACTGTTTTTT. Translating it yields CASSASGLGNEKLFF.

This clone was seen a few times. This chain uses TRBV19 with TRBJ1-5; D is uncertain. Germline V lookup: CDR1 LNHDA, CDR2 SQIVND (reference sequence). The CDR3 runs to 15 residues. V gave up 2 bases and J gave up 5 bases, with 13 bases separating them. The CDR3 bases are TGTGCCAGTAGTATAAACTCCATCCCTGATCAGCCCCAGCATTTT. Encoded protein: CASSINSIPDQPQHF.

V and J are TRBV28 and TRBJ1-2; TRBD1 agrees at 7 bases. V lost 6 bases to trimming and J lost 6 bases; unmatched junction nucleotides: 10. The CDR3 is 14 residues long. CDR1 and CDR2 (germline): MDHEN, SYDVKM. The CDR3 protein is CASRASRQGHGYTF. The CDR3 nucleotides are TGTGCCAGCAGGGCGTCCAGACAGGGCCATGGCTACACCTTC.

This chain joins TRBV7-9 and TRBJ2-3, with D maybe TRBD1 (6 bases). CDR3 length: 13 amino acids. Germline lookup yields CDR1 SEHNR and CDR2 FQNEAQ (reference sequence). V lost 1 base to trimming and J lost 10 bases, with 12 bases between them. CDR3 in amino acids: CASSLEGGSAQYF. CDR3 coding DNA: TGTGCCAGCAGCTTAGAAGGGGGATCAGCGCAGTATTTT.